This T cell receptor beta chain was captured by sequencing in a study of blood T cell repertoires in COVID-19. Method: immunoSEQ multiplex PCR; TCRdb's copy keeps in-frame clones and lacks some. This table has tens of thousands of clones, 89% appearing once. Seattle cases were enrolled at active infection and followed longitudinally. V shed 2 bases and J shed 1 base, with 8 bases lying between them. The V gene's germline CDR1 is MNHNS and CDR2 SASEGT. CDR3 length equals 14 residues. The source of this sequence is a man over 45 with COVID-19, enrolled during active disease. V usage is TRBV6-1 and J usage is TRBJ1-2; the D is unclear. The source material was peripheral blood. The CDR3 region has the DNA TGTGCCAGCAGTGAACAGGAGGGTAACTATGGCTACACCTTC. Translation gives CASSEQEGNYGYTF.